These 25 T cell receptor beta chains were all obtained from the same sample, sequenced in a study of OX40 agonist ivuxolimab in advanced cancers. The data were produced by immunoSEQ multiplex PCR, yet TCRdb's version contains in-frame clones alone and is incomplete. This table holds over 90,000 clones, 70% to 90% found once. Source: CD4+ or CD8+ T cells sorted from blood, taken in a trial of the OX40 agonist ivuxolimab. All receptors come from an adult with an advanced solid tumor such as melanoma, head and neck, liver or kidney cancer.

The V gene is TRBV7-2, the J gene TRBJ2-2; possible D gene TRBD1, 6 bases. Per germline, CDR1 SGHTA and CDR2 FQGNSA. V was pared by 3 bases and J by 9 bases, with 17 bases between. This CDR3 is 15 amino acids long. The CDR3 region has the DNA TGTGCCAGCAGCTTTGGGGACATCATGGTCAGGGAGCTGTTTTTT. Protein: CASSFGDIMVRELFF.

The chain links TRBV5-1 to TRBJ2-1, with TRBD1 identical over 7 bases. CDR1 and CDR2 from the germline V gene are SGHRS and YFSETQ. There are 17 residues in the CDR3. The trim removed 1 base at V and 0 bases at J, leaving 7 bases unmatched. The CDR3 nucleotides read TGCGCCAGCAGCTTGAGGACAGGAGCACTCTCCTACAATGAGCAGTTCTTC. It specifies CASSLRTGALSYNEQFF. Full variable domain (outside the CDR3, taken from reference TRBV5-1 and TRBJ2-1): KAGVTQTPRYLIKTRGQQVTLSCSPISGHRSVSWYQQTPGQGLQFLFEYFSETQRNKGNFPGRFSGRQFSNSRSEMNVSTLELGDSALYLCASSLRTGALSYNEQFFGPGTRLTVL.

This clone was seen once. The chain has TRBV5-1 and TRBJ2-5; D tentatively fits TRBD1 or TRBD2 (5 bases each). The J call is doubtful: the DNA matches TRBJ2-7 better. CDR3 length equals 13 residues. Germline V gene lookup returns CDR1 SGHRS and CDR2 YFSETQ. For the CDR3, the DNA is TGCGCCAGCAGCTTGGGGCAGGGAGACGAGCAGTACTTC. Protein sequence: CASSLGQGDEQYF.

This chain's CDR3 is CASRPRGPNTEAFF. CDR3 in DNA: TGTGCCAGCAGACCTAGGGGGCCTAACACTGAAGCTTTCTTT. The chain uses TRBV11-2 and TRBJ1-1; 7 bases are shared with TRBD1. Germline V gene sequence: CDR1 SGHAT, CDR2 FQNNGV. The CDR3 spans 14 residues. V dropped 6 bases and J dropped 2; count of bases not matched to a gene: 6. The whole variable domain, filled in from reference TRBV11-2 and TRBJ1-1, reads EAGVAQSPRYKIIEKRQSVAFWCNPISGHATLYWYQQILGQGPKLLIQFQNNGVVDDSQLPKDRFSAERLKGVDSTLKIQPAKLEDSAVYLCASRPRGPNTEAFFGQGTRLTVV.

The chain links TRBV19 to TRBJ2-3, with a possible D match to TRBD2 (5 bases). Germline V CDR1 and CDR2: LNHDA, SQIVND (reference sequence). Trimming left V 6 bases short and J 3 bases short, with 13 bases between. This CDR3 has 14 amino acids. CDR3 coding DNA: TGTGCCAGTAGCGGGATGGATAATACAGATACGCAGTATTTT. Translation gives CASSGMDNTDTQYF. Supplemented by reference TRBV19 and TRBJ2-3, the full variable domain reads DGGITQSPKYLFRKEGQNVTLSCEQNLNHDAMYWYRQDPGQGLRLIYYSQIVNDFQKGDIAEGYSVSREKKESFPLTVTSAQKNPTAFYLCASSGMDNTDTQYFGPGTRLTVL.

The chain links TRBV6-5 to TRBJ1-2; 7 nucleotides agree with TRBD1. The CDR3 covers 14 residues. J was trimmed by 4 bases and V by 4 bases; bases with no gene match: 6. The germline CDR1 and CDR2 sequences are MNHEY and SVGAGI. CDR3 protein: CASSSSGGLYGYTF. In DNA, the CDR3 is TGTGCCAGCAGTTCCTCAGGGGGGCTCTATGGCTACACCTTC.

The chain links TRBV6-9 to TRBJ1-5; D remains unclear. The CDR3 is 13 residues long. V lost 5 bases and J 8 bases, leaving 13 bases between the germline ends. Germline CDR1 and CDR2: MNHGY and SVAAGI. This chain's CDR3 is CASSLDWGEPQHF. The CDR3 DNA reads TGTGCCAGCAGTCTCGACTGGGGAGAGCCCCAGCATTTT.

The chain recombines TRBV5-5 with TRBJ1-1; TRBD1 matches at 7 bases. The germline V gene encodes CDR1 SGHKS and CDR2 YYEKEE (reference sequence). J gave up 0 bases and V 2 bases, and 7 bases lay outside the gene matches. CDR3 size: 16 residues. The CDR3: CASSLGEGAMNTEAFF. In DNA, the CDR3 is TGTGCCAGCAGCTTAGGTGAGGGGGCCATGAACACTGAAGCTTTCTTT.

The chain couples TRBV30 to TRBJ1-5; possibly TRBD1 for D (5 bases). CDR3 size: 13 residues. The germline V and J ends were trimmed by 0 bases and 9 bases, with 12 bases remaining between them. From germline, CDR1 is GTSNPN and CDR2 SVGIG (reference sequence). The CDR3 DNA is TGTGCCTGGAGTGTCTTGAGGGGAGGGCCCCAGCATTTT. Its translation is CAWSVLRGGPQHF.

The chain couples TRBV12-5 to TRBJ2-2; D gene uncertain. V was trimmed by 0 bases and J by 0 bases, leaving 5 bases between them. Per germline, CDR1 LGHNT and CDR2 FRNRAP. The CDR3 totals 15 residues. CDR3 sequence (DNA): TGTGCTAGTGGTTTGGTTCAGGCGAACACCGGGGAGCTGTTTTTT. This codes for CASGLVQANTGELFF.

The genes are TRBV29-1 and TRBJ2-7, with D possibly TRBD1 on 6 matching bases. V lost 6 bases and J lost 0, with 15 bases in between. The CDR3 totals 14 residues. CDR1 and CDR2 (germline): SQVTM, ANQGSEA. CDR3 residues: CSVARGSNSYEQYF. The CDR3 DNA is TGCAGCGTGGCCAGGGGATCCAACTCCTACGAGCAGTACTTC.

The V gene is TRBV6-5, the J gene TRBJ1-1; TRBD1 agrees at 9 bases. V trimming: 6 bases; J trimming: 4 bases; junction bases outside the gene matches: 3. There are 13 residues in the CDR3. Germline V lookup: CDR1 MNHEY, CDR2 SVGAGI. The CDR3 DNA reads as TGTGCCAGCAGGGACAGGGGTATCACTGAAGCTTTCTTT. This codes for CASRDRGITEAFF.

The chain recombines TRBV6-5 with TRBJ1-4; D is uncertain. This CDR3 is built from 14 residues. CDR1 MNHEY and CDR2 SVGAGI come from the germline V gene. The germline V and J ends were trimmed by 4 bases and 0 bases, with 6 bases remaining between them. DNA of the CDR3: TGTGCCAGCAGTTTTTCCCCAACTAATGAAAAACTGTTTTTT. Protein: CASSFSPTNEKLFF.

The chain joins TRBV30 to TRBJ1-1, with a possible D match to TRBD1 (5 bases). The CDR3 sequence is 15 residues long. Trimming shortened V by 3 bases and J by 0 bases, and 14 bases separated the two germline ends. Germline V gives CDR1 GTSNPN, CDR2 SVGIG (reference sequence). The CDR3 loop is CAWRTVGRLNTEAFF. CDR3 DNA sequence: TGTGCCTGGAGGACAGTCGGGAGGTTGAACACTGAAGCTTTCTTT. Looking up the rest from reference TRBV30 and TRBJ1-1 gives the full variable domain: SQTIHQWPATLVQPVGSPLSLECTVEGTSNPNLYWYRQAAGRGLQLLFYSVGIGQISSEVPQNLSASRPQDRQFILSSKKLLLSDSGFYLCAWRTVGRLNTEAFFGQGTRLTVV.

This clone has a handful of counts. V gene TRBV2 combines with J gene TRBJ1-2; maybe TRBD1 (5 bases). Trimming pared 4 bases from V and 8 bases from J, leaving 14 bases between. The CDR3 runs to 13 residues. Germline V lookup: CDR1 SNHLY, CDR2 FYNNEI. The CDR3 is CASSVEGARGYTF. As DNA, the CDR3 is TGTGCCAGCAGTGTTGAAGGGGCGAGGGGCTACACCTTC.

The chain uses TRBV19 and TRBJ2-3; no clear D gene. Germline V gene data show CDR1 as LNHDA and CDR2 as SQIVND (reference sequence). Trimming left V 8 bases short and J 2 bases short, with 8 bases between. CDR3 length: 12 residues. DNA for the CDR3: TGTGCCAGTGATGGCAACACAGATACGCAGTATTTT. Amino acid sequence: CASDGNTDTQYF.

V and J are TRBV30 and TRBJ1-1, with TRBD1 matching over 8 bases. Germline V CDR1 and CDR2: GTSNPN, SVGIG (reference sequence). The CDR3 spans 11 residues. The junction had 10 bases not matched to a gene; V was cut back by 8 bases and J by 11 bases. Written as DNA, the CDR3 is TGTGCCCTTGGACAGGGAAAAGGCGCTTTCTTT. Amino acids: CALGQGKGAFF. Complete variable domain (other parts from reference TRBV30 and TRBJ1-1): SQTIHQWPATLVQPVGSPLSLECTVEGTSNPNLYWYRQAAGRGLQLLFYSVGIGQISSEVPQNLSASRPQDRQFILSSKKLLLSDSGFYLCALGQGKGAFFGQGTRLTVV.

The rearrangement joins TRBV11-2 to TRBJ2-2; no clear D. The V end was cut by 3 bases, the J end by 4 bases, with 6 bases between. CDR3 length: 13 residues. In germline, CDR1 is SGHAT, CDR2 FQNNGV. The CDR3 region is CASSFFRTGELFF. Written as DNA, the CDR3 is TGTGCCAGCAGCTTTTTCCGCACCGGGGAGCTGTTTTTT. The complete variable domain, with remaining parts taken from reference TRBV11-2 and TRBJ2-2, reads EAGVAQSPRYKIIEKRQSVAFWCNPISGHATLYWYQQILGQGPKLLIQFQNNGVVDDSQLPKDRFSAERLKGVDSTLKIQPAKLEDSAVYLCASSFFRTGELFFGEGSRLTVL.

The V gene is TRBV11-3, the J gene TRBJ1-1; tentatively, D is TRBD1 (5 bases). The CDR3 has 12 residues. The ends were cut back, 6 bases at V and 9 bases at J, with 14 bases in the middle. CDR1 SGHNT and CDR2 YENEEA come from the germline V gene. DNA of the CDR3: TGTGCCAGCAGGAAAGAGGGGCGCCAAGCTTTCTTT. It is translated as CASRKEGRQAFF.

The chain employs TRBV7-6 and TRBJ2-5; D remains ambiguous. This CDR3 is built from 16 residues. Germline CDR1 SGHVS, CDR2 FNYEAQ. V dropped 5 bases and J dropped 0 bases, with 16 bases sitting between them. The CDR3 nucleotides read TGTGCCAGCAGCCCTAACCGACGGAGAAACCAAGAGACCCAGTACTTC. This gives the protein CASSPNRRRNQETQYF.

The genes are TRBV18 and TRBJ1-2; 10 nucleotides align to TRBD1. V trimming: 5 bases; J trimming: 4 bases; junction bases outside the gene matches: 4. The germline gives CDR1 KGHSH, CDR2 LQKENI. This CDR3 comprises 14 residues. The CDR3 bases are TGTGCCAGCTCAGAGGGACAGGGGATCTATGGCTACACCTTC. Translating it yields CASSEGQGIYGYTF.

The chain combines TRBV4-1 with TRBJ1-2; D remains unclear. Germline values: CDR1 MGHRA, CDR2 YSYEKL. V was cut by 0 bases and J by 5 bases, with 10 bases left in between. The CDR3 consists of 14 residues. The CDR3 here is CASSQDMGFYGYTF. CDR3 sequence (DNA): TGCGCCAGCAGCCAAGATATGGGGTTTTATGGCTACACCTTC.

This clone occurred once. The chain links TRBV6-5 to TRBJ2-1, with D perhaps matching TRBD2 (6 bases). Germline CDR1 MNHEY, CDR2 SVGAGI. The V gene lost 6 bases and the J gene lost 10 bases, with 13 bases spanning the gap. This CDR3 is 12 amino acids long. Written as DNA, the CDR3 is TGTGCCAGCAGGACGGGGGAAAGGGAGCAGTTCTTC. Its translation is CASRTGEREQFF.

The chain has TRBV5-1 and TRBJ2-7; 10 positions match TRBD1. The CDR3 totals 15 residues. V lost 3 bases and J lost 5; bases outside the gene matches: 8. Germline-derived CDR1 and CDR2 are SGHRS and YFSETQ. CDR3 loop: CASSSGTGASDEQYF. Here the CDR3 DNA reads TGCGCCAGCAGCTCCGGGACAGGGGCATCGGACGAGCAGTACTTC.

The V and J genes are TRBV9 and TRBJ1-2, with D possibly TRBD1 on 5 matching bases. CDR3 size: 17 residues. Per germline, CDR1 SGDLS and CDR2 YYNGEE. V was cut by 3 bases and J by 7 bases, with 25 bases left in between. In nucleotides, the CDR3 is TGTGCCAGCAGCGCACCCCGAGGGGAGGCCTTGAGTTTTGGCTACACCTTC. As protein: CASSAPRGEALSFGYTF. Combining the CDR3 with reference TRBV9 and TRBJ1-2 gives the whole variable domain DSGVTQTPKHLITATGQRVTLRCSPRSGDLSVYWYQQSLDQGLQFLIQYYNGEERAKGNILERFSAQQFPDLHSELNLSSLELGDSALYFCASSAPRGEALSFGYTFGSGTRLTVV.